Shown below are 9 T cell receptor beta chains from a single sample sequenced in a study of blood T cell repertoires in COVID-19. Clones were sequenced by immunoSEQ multiplex PCR, and TCRdb holds only the in-frame ones, with some missing. In the table there are fewer than 200,000 clones, about 90% of which are singletons. Sequenced input: peripheral blood. The receptors originated from a man in his sixties or seventies with active or convalescent COVID-19.

The V call is TRBV7-2, the J call TRBJ1-1; TRBD1 matches 8 bases. The V gene end was trimmed by 4 bases and the J gene end by 0 bases; junction bases not matched to a gene: 7. The CDR3 extends over 16 amino acids. CDR1 and CDR2 from the germline V gene are SGHTA and FQGNSA. CDR3 nucleotides: TGTGCCAGCAGCTCTGACAGGGGCCGATTGAACACTGAAGCTTTCTTT. Amino acid sequence: CASSSDRGRLNTEAFF.

In this sample, this clone turned up a few times. The chain employs TRBV28 and TRBJ2-7, with 7 bases that match TRBD1. The trim removed 7 bases at V and 3 bases at J, leaving 9 bases unmatched. The germline CDR1 and CDR2 sequences are MDHEN and SYDVKM. The CDR3 is 14 amino acids. The DNA of the CDR3 is TGTGCCAGCAACCGGGACAGTCCTTTCTACGAGCAGTACTTC. It translates to CASNRDSPFYEQYF.

The rearrangement links TRBV9 to TRBJ2-5; 7 bases line up with TRBD1. Trimming cost V 1 base and J 7 bases; bases outside gene matches: 7. The CDR3 covers 14 residues. The germline gives CDR1 SGDLS, CDR2 YYNGEE. DNA of the CDR3: TGTGCCAGCAGCGTAAAGGGGGCGGGTACGACCCAGTACTTC. Translated, it gives CASSVKGAGTTQYF.

The chain uses TRBV18 and TRBJ1-1; possible D gene TRBD1, 5 bases. The CDR3 loop spans 16 amino acids. The germline V and J ends were trimmed by 3 bases and 0 bases, with 14 bases remaining between them. In germline, CDR1 is KGHSH, CDR2 LQKENI. The DNA of the CDR3 is TGTGCCAGCTCACCTCCAATAACAGGACTGAACACTGAAGCTTTCTTT. Its translation is CASSPPITGLNTEAFF.

This CDR3 reads CASSTNRATGELFF. The CDR3 region has the DNA TGTGCCAGCAGCACAAACAGGGCAACCGGGGAGCTGTTTTTT. V is TRBV6-2 or TRBV6-3 and J is TRBJ2-2; D may be TRBD1 (6 bases). Germline values: CDR1 MNHEY, CDR2 SVGEGT. V lost 6 bases, J lost 5 bases, and 13 bases lay in between. CDR3 size: 14 residues.

The chain uses TRBV7-7 and TRBJ2-2; perhaps TRBD1 as D (6 bases). The V and J ends lost 0 bases and 1 base respectively, with 12 bases between them. This CDR3 has 17 amino acids. From germline, CDR1 is SSHAT and CDR2 FNYEAQ (reference sequence). CDR3 in amino acids: CASSLAGGTGNTGELFF. CDR3 bases: TGTGCCAGCAGCTTAGCTGGGGGCACAGGGAACACCGGGGAGCTGTTTTTT. Complete variable domain (other parts from reference TRBV7-7 and TRBJ2-2): GAGVSQSPRYKVTKRGQDVTLRCDPISSHATLYWYQQALGQGPEFLTYFNYEAQPDKSGLPSDRFSAERPEGSISTLTIQRTEQRDSAMYRCASSLAGGTGNTGELFFGEGSRLTVL.

This rearrangement joins TRBV7-8 to TRBJ1-2, with 10 positions matching TRBD1. V trimming: 2 bases; J trimming: 4 bases; junction bases outside the gene matches: 10. Germline CDR1 reads SGHVS; CDR2 reads FQNEAQ. There are 17 residues in the CDR3. The CDR3 nucleotides read TGTGCCAGCAGCTTATCAAGCCGGGACAGGGGCCTCTATGGCTACACCTTC. It codes for CASSLSSRDRGLYGYTF.

The table lists this clone with a few counts. The chain is built from TRBV7-9 and TRBJ2-7, with D tentatively TRBD1 (6 bases). Trimming left V 5 bases short and J 5 bases short, with 16 bases between. The CDR3 is 14 amino acids. The germline gives CDR1 SEHNR, CDR2 FQNEAQ (reference sequence). The CDR3 nucleotides are TGTGCCAGCAGCGTCACAGGGTTTTCCCACGAGCAGTACTTC. This translates into CASSVTGFSHEQYF. Combining the CDR3 with reference TRBV7-9 and TRBJ2-7 gives the whole variable domain DTGVSQNPRHKITKRGQNVTFRCDPISEHNRLYWYRQTLGQGPEFLTYFQNEAQLEKSRLLSDRFSAERPKGSFSTLEIQRTEQGDSAMYLCASSVTGFSHEQYFGPGTRLTVT.

The chain has TRBV30 and TRBJ1-1, with D possibly TRBD1 on 6 matching bases. V gave up 2 bases and J gave up 1 base, with 11 bases separating them. Germline CDR1 GTSNPN, CDR2 SVGIG (reference sequence). The CDR3 is 14 amino acids. The DNA of the CDR3 is TGTGCCTGGAGTACGGGGGGCCGGAACACTGAAGCTTTCTTT. Translation: CAWSTGGRNTEAFF.